This TCR beta chain was captured by sequencing in a study of blood T cell repertoires in COVID-19. Study summary: Nucleic acid was either cDNA or gDNA, and it came from T cells, B-cell-depleted T cells, or PBMCs.

Trimming cost V 9 bases and J 7 bases, with 24 bases left between them. The CDR3 spans 16 residues. Germline values: CDR1 ENHRY, CDR2 SYGVKD. As originally analysed: Estimated nucleated cell counts came from reference gene primer amplification. TCRdb's copy holds only in-frame clones and misses some; the assay was immunoSEQ multiplex PCR. The DNA was the basis for D and trimming; V, J and clone size are from that table. The sample has around 70,000 clones; more than 85% are singletons. The chain is built from TRBV10-3 and TRBJ2-2; D possibly corresponds to TRBD2 (6 bases). Sequenced material: peripheral blood. The sequence was obtained from a man aged 60 to 75 with acute or convalescent COVID-19. The CDR3 loop is CAMRKGGAGGGGELFF. The CDR3 bases are TGTGCCATGAGAAAGGGCGGGGCCGGAGGAGGCGGGGAGCTGTTTTTT.